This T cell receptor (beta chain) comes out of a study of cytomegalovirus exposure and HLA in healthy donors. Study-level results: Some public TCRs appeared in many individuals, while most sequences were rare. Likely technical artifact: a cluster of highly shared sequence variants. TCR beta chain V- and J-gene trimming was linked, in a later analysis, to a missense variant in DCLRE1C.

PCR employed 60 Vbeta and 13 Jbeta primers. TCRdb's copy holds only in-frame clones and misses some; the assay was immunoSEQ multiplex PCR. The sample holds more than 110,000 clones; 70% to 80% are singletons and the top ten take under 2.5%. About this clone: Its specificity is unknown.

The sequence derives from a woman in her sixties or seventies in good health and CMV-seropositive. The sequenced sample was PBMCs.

CDR3 sequence (DNA): TGCAGTGCGCGGGGGGACTACGAGCAGTACTTC. This codes for CSARGDYEQYF. The chain uses TRBV20-1 and TRBJ2-7; TRBD2 aligns across 8 bases. The CDR3 loop spans 11 amino acids. Unmatched junction bases numbered 1, after V lost 6 bases and J lost 3 bases. Germline-derived CDR1 and CDR2 are DFQATT and SNEGSKA (reference sequence).